This T cell receptor beta chain appears in the sequencing data of a study of cytomegalovirus exposure and HLA in healthy donors. Findings and caveats of the study: Earlier analysis yielded a pattern in which most TCR beta V segments were productive about 87% or about 30% of the time. Versus the approximately 700-donor mean, an Asian-associated ancestry cluster reportedly showed fewer N-insertions in a later analysis. Presence/absence analysis assumed near-uniform sequencing depth across donors.

Both 60 Vbeta primers and 13 Jbeta primers went into the PCR. In the source study's methods: Some 11 million of the 75 million to 95 million unique TCR beta chains counted in a later analysis were shared. Here immunoSEQ multiplex PCR was the method, and the copy in TCRdb shows in-frame clones only, minus some. V, J and clone size are those of that table, while D and trimming were read from the DNA. This sample has around 170,000 clones, with roughly four fifths found just once. Comment on this clone: Its antigen is currently unknown.

CDR1 is MDHEN and CDR2 is SYDVKM in the germline V gene. The CDR3 consists of 14 residues. Trimming removed 2 bases from V and 9 bases from J; junction bases left unmatched: 4. Source material: PBMCs. This rearrangement joins TRBV28 to TRBJ2-7, with 13 bases identical to TRBD2. The TCR was taken from a woman aged 45 to 65 in good health and CMV-seronegative. The DNA for the CDR3 is TGTGCCAGCAGTTTAGGGACTAGCGGGAACGCGCAGTACTTC. Translated, it gives CASSLGTSGNAQYF.